The next 31 T cell receptor beta chains were all read from a single sample in a study of cytomegalovirus exposure and HLA in healthy donors. In the PCR, 60 Vbeta and 13 Jbeta primers were used. Clones were sequenced by immunoSEQ multiplex PCR, and TCRdb holds only the in-frame ones, with some missing. The table has under 250,000 clones, 82% seen once; the top ten hold about 6.4%. Sequencing was performed on PBMCs. Receptor source: a man in his forties in good health and CMV-seropositive.

CDR3 in amino acids: CASSFDGGEAFF. In DNA, the CDR3 is TGTGCCAGCAGCTTTGACGGGGGTGAGGCTTTCTTT. The V and J genes are TRBV5-6 and TRBJ1-1; TRBD1 might be the D (5 bases). V was shortened by 2 bases and J by 11 bases, with 13 bases between the two germline ends. This CDR3 has 12 amino acids. The germline CDR1 and CDR2 sequences are SGHDT and YYEEEE.

CDR3: CASSGPSGSAEAFF. The CDR3, as DNA: TGTGCCAGCAGCGGACCCTCAGGGTCCGCTGAAGCTTTCTTT. This sequence joins TRBV7-9 and TRBJ1-1; TRBD1 is a possible D gene (5 bases). Germline CDR1 SEHNR, CDR2 FQNEAQ (reference sequence). The V gene lost 5 bases and the J gene lost 6 bases, with 16 bases spanning the gap. The CDR3 consists of 14 residues.

The chain links TRBV7-7 to TRBJ2-7, with TRBD1 identical over 11 bases. The V gene end was trimmed by 2 bases and the J gene end by 4 bases; junction bases not matched to a gene: 16. The CDR3 has 19 residues. The germline V gene has CDR1 SSHAT and CDR2 FNYEAQ (reference sequence). CDR3 region: CASSLRNSGTGGSPYEQYV. The DNA for the CDR3 is TGTGCCAGCAGCTTAAGAAATTCCGGGACAGGGGGTTCCCCTTACGAGCAGTACGTC.

This chain connects TRBV5-1 to TRBJ1-3; TRBD1 matches at 7 bases. V was clipped by 4 bases and J by 0 bases; unmatched bases: 4. The CDR3 length is 15 residues. Germline CDR1 and CDR2: SGHRS and YFSETQ. In DNA, the CDR3 is TGCGCCAGCAGCCCTGGGGACAGCTCTGGAAACACCATATATTTT. Residues: CASSPGDSSGNTIYF.

V gene TRBV6-1 combines with J gene TRBJ2-1; 7 bases are shared with TRBD1. After removal of 1 base from V and 0 bases from J, the junction contained 12 bases not matched to a gene. The CDR3 runs 19 residues. The germline gives CDR1 MNHNS, CDR2 SASEGT. The CDR3, as DNA: TGTGCCAGCAGTGAAGAAACCCCCGGGACAGTCAGCTCCTACAATGAGCAGTTCTTC. This sequence encodes CASSEETPGTVSSYNEQFF.

The chain combines TRBV9 with TRBJ2-3; 9 bases are a match to TRBD1. Germline CDR1 is SGDLS and CDR2 is YYNGEE. This CDR3 region has 19 residues. Unmatched junction bases numbered 17, after V lost 3 bases and J lost 3 bases. The CDR3 is CASSASATTGGVGTDTQYF. In nucleotides, the CDR3 is TGTGCCAGCAGCGCCTCGGCCACGACAGGGGGTGTTGGGACAGATACGCAGTATTTT.

The rearrangement links TRBV9 to TRBJ2-1; 10 nucleotides line up with TRBD2. The CDR3 covers 16 residues. With 0 bases clipped from V and 6 bases from J, the junction kept 6 bases outside the gene matches. Germline loops: CDR1 SGDLS, CDR2 YYNGEE. The CDR3 loop reads CASSVDSSGRTNEQFF. In DNA, the CDR3 is TGTGCCAGCAGCGTAGATAGTAGCGGGAGGACCAATGAGCAGTTCTTC. The variable domain in full, completed from reference TRBV9 and TRBJ2-1, reads DSGVTQTPKHLITATGQRVTLRCSPRSGDLSVYWYQQSLDQGLQFLIQYYNGEERAKGNILERFSAQQFPDLHSELNLSSLELGDSALYFCASSVDSSGRTNEQFFGPGTRLTVL.

The genes are TRBV5-1 and TRBJ1-1, with 7 bases fitting TRBD1. Germline V lookup: CDR1 SGHRS, CDR2 YFSETQ. J lost 0 bases, V lost 3 bases, and 11 bases had no gene match. CDR3 length: 17 residues. CDR3 in amino acids: CASSWQGGVSVNTEAFF. The CDR3 coding sequence is TGCGCCAGCAGCTGGCAGGGGGGCGTGAGTGTGAACACTGAAGCTTTCTTT.

This clone was picked up one time. This sequence joins TRBV27 and TRBJ2-3; 7 nucleotides match TRBD2. The V and J ends lost 2 bases and 5 bases, in that order; junction bases with no gene match: 7. Germline V gene data show CDR1 as MNHEY and CDR2 as SMNVEV (reference sequence). CDR3 length: 15 amino acids. CDR3 bases: TGTGCCAGCAGTTTAGGGGACTACTCGGGAGATACGCAGTATTTT. Encoded protein: CASSLGDYSGDTQYF.

This clone was detected a few times. The J gene is TRBJ2-1, the V gene TRBV19, with 8 bases that match TRBD2. The V segment lost 6 bases and the J segment 4 bases; nucleotides outside the gene matches: 11. Germline V CDR1 and CDR2: LNHDA, SQIVND (reference sequence). The CDR3 totals 16 residues. DNA for the CDR3: TGTGCCAGTAGCGAGAAGGGGACTAGAAAATACAATGAGCAGTTCTTC. This encodes CASSEKGTRKYNEQFF.

This sequence joins TRBV28 and TRBJ1-2, with 7 bases that match TRBD1. Looked up from germline, CDR1 is MDHEN and CDR2 is SYDVKM. The ends lost 7 bases at V and 7 bases at J; junction bases unmatched: 9. This CDR3 region has 13 residues. The CDR3 DNA reads as TGTGCCAGCAATCAGGGGGGTGAGGTTGGCTACACCTTC. Translated, it gives CASNQGGEVGYTF.

The V gene is TRBV7-3, the J gene TRBJ2-3; 8 bases agree with TRBD2. Losses at the gene ends were 5 bases for V and 4 bases for J; bases not matched to a gene: 2. The CDR3 sequence is 13 residues long. Germline CDR1 and CDR2: SGHTA and FQGTGA. The DNA for the CDR3 is TGTGCCAGCAGCCTGGGACTAGCAGATACGCAGTATTTT. Translated, it gives CASSLGLADTQYF.

Here the CDR3 DNA reads TGTGCCAGCAGCGGACAGGGAAGTAATTCACCCCTCCACTTT. Residues: CASSGQGSNSPLHF. The chain recombines TRBV7-8 with TRBJ1-6, with 8 nucleotides matching TRBD1. V was pared by 5 bases and J by 6 bases, with 3 bases of the junction left unmatched. There are 14 residues in the CDR3. The germline V gene encodes CDR1 SGHVS and CDR2 FQNEAQ.

The chain has TRBV15 and TRBJ2-7; 13 nucleotides line up with TRBD2. The CDR3 covers 15 residues. The J segment lost 2 bases and the V segment lost 7 bases, leaving 5 bases of the junction unmatched. The germline CDR1 and CDR2 sequences are LNHNV and YYDKDF (reference sequence). The CDR3 is CATKIGTSGTYEQYF. CDR3 DNA sequence: TGTGCCACCAAAATTGGGACTAGCGGGACCTACGAGCAGTACTTC.

This clone is a singleton in its sample. The gene calls are TRBV19 and TRBJ2-5, with D perhaps matching TRBD2 (6 bases). The CDR3 sequence is 14 residues long. Between the trimmed V and J ends, which lost 5 bases and 0 bases, there was a span of 10 bases. Germline V gene lookup returns CDR1 LNHDA and CDR2 SQIVND (reference sequence). CDR3 sequence reads: CASSSREYQETQYF. The CDR3 DNA reads TGTGCCAGTAGTTCACGGGAGTACCAAGAGACCCAGTACTTC.

The chain couples TRBV30 to TRBJ1-1, with D possibly TRBD1 on 6 matching bases. This CDR3 comprises 15 residues. The V gene lost 0 bases and the J gene lost 2 bases, with 13 bases spanning the gap. Germline V lookup: CDR1 GTSNPN, CDR2 SVGIG (reference sequence). CDR3 sequence: CAWSVHSGANTEAFF. Here the CDR3 DNA reads TGTGCCTGGAGTGTACATTCAGGGGCAAACACTGAAGCTTTCTTT.

The chain couples TRBV5-1 to TRBJ2-1; 8 bases map to TRBD2. CDR3 length: 20 amino acids. Trimming removed 4 bases from V and 2 bases from J; junction bases left unmatched: 20. Per germline, CDR1 SGHRS and CDR2 YFSETQ. As DNA, the CDR3 is TGCGCCAGCAGCGTGGGGGCGCGACTAGCGTCAGAGCAGGCCTACAATGAGCAGTTCTTC. It encodes CASSVGARLASEQAYNEQFF.

The V gene is TRBV15, the J gene TRBJ1-2; a possible D gene is TRBD1 (5 bases). Looked up from germline, CDR1 is LNHNV and CDR2 is YYDKDF (reference sequence). This CDR3 region has 14 residues. V was cut by 8 bases and J by 7 bases, with 20 bases left in between. The CDR3 nucleotides are TGTGCCACCGAGAAAAAGGGACTCCTATCTGGCTACACCTTC. Its protein product is CATEKKGLLSGYTF.

This rearrangement joins TRBV2 to TRBJ2-7, with D possibly TRBD1 on 7 matching bases. The CDR3 spans 19 residues. V was shortened by 8 bases and J by 0 bases, with 29 bases between the two germline ends. The germline gives CDR1 SNHLY, CDR2 FYNNEI. The DNA of the CDR3 is TGTGCCAGCTTTGGCCTACAGGGGAAACGCGGGACCCGCTCCTACGAGCAGTACTTC. The encoded protein is CASFGLQGKRGTRSYEQYF.

The genes are TRBV27 and TRBJ1-6; D is ambiguous. CDR1 is MNHEY and CDR2 is SMNVEV in the germline V gene (reference sequence). The CDR3 loop spans 17 amino acids. V lost 4 bases and J 5 bases, leaving 18 bases between the germline ends. The CDR3 DNA sequence: TGTGCCAGCAGTTCCTATACCGCGAGCCCCAATAATTCACCCCTCCACTTT. Translating gives CASSSYTASPNNSPLHF.

CDR3 loop: CASSQEGLSSYNEQFF. The CDR3 DNA sequence: TGTGCCAGCAGCCAAGAAGGACTTAGCTCCTACAATGAGCAGTTCTTC. The rearrangement uses TRBV4-2 and TRBJ2-1; maybe TRBD2 (5 bases). The CDR3 contains 16 residues. V lost 0 bases, J lost 0 bases, and 9 bases lay in between. Germline CDR1 LGHNA, CDR2 YNFKEQ.

The rearrangement uses TRBV6-1 and TRBJ1-1; possible D gene TRBD1, 6 bases. V lost 6 bases to trimming and J lost 3 bases, with 11 bases between them. The CDR3 consists of 13 residues. Germline-derived CDR1 and CDR2 are MNHNS and SASEGT. The CDR3 loop is CASSTTGHTEAFF. DNA of the CDR3: TGTGCCAGCAGCACAACAGGGCACACTGAAGCTTTCTTT.

The genes are TRBV15 and TRBJ2-7; TRBD1 might be the D (6 bases). The V end was cut by 3 bases, the J end by 2 bases, with 17 bases between. CDR3 length: 16 amino acids. In germline, CDR1 is LNHNV, CDR2 YYDKDF (reference sequence). The CDR3 reads CATSSVGQGSTYEQYV. The CDR3 coding sequence is TGTGCCACCAGCAGTGTTGGTCAGGGGTCAACCTACGAGCAGTACGTC.

This clone appeared a few times. The V and J genes are TRBV15 and TRBJ1-3; D is possibly TRBD1 (6 bases). Trimming cost V 0 bases and J 4 bases, with 13 bases left between them. Germline-derived CDR1 and CDR2 are LNHNV and YYDKDF (reference sequence). This CDR3 has 16 amino acids. This CDR3 is CATSRDGTPFGNTIYF. The CDR3 DNA is TGTGCCACCAGCAGAGATGGGACACCCTTCGGAAACACCATATATTTT.

The chain couples TRBV28 to TRBJ1-1, with D uncertain. Per germline, CDR1 MDHEN and CDR2 SYDVKM. The CDR3 totals 14 residues. Trimming stripped 2 bases from V and 7 bases from J, with 14 bases between. CDR3 residues: CASSLDLAVREAFF. CDR3 DNA sequence: TGTGCCAGCAGTTTAGATCTGGCGGTTCGTGAAGCTTTCTTT.

CDR3 region: CASSFGLAGSGANVLTF. The CDR3 region has the DNA TGTGCCAGCAGCTTCGGACTAGCGGGGTCTGGGGCCAACGTCCTGACTTTC. The chain joins TRBV7-3 to TRBJ2-6, with 12 nucleotides matching TRBD2. CDR3 length equals 17 residues. Germline CDR1 SGHTA, CDR2 FQGTGA. V shed 3 bases and J 1 base; nucleotides not matched to a gene: 1.

The chain links TRBV9 to TRBJ1-1, with no clear D. The germline CDR1 and CDR2 sequences are SGDLS and YYNGEE. The V and J ends lost 4 bases and 0 bases respectively, with 10 bases between them. CDR3 length: 14 amino acids. The CDR3: CASSSTVMNTEAFF. As DNA, the CDR3 is TGTGCCAGCAGCTCCACGGTGATGAACACTGAAGCTTTCTTT.

The DNA of the CDR3 is TGTGCCAGCAGTTTAAATCCCCCCAAAGCTAAGCCCCAGCATTTT. Protein: CASSLNPPKAKPQHF. The chain links TRBV27 to TRBJ1-5; D remains unclear. V was pared by 2 bases and J by 8 bases, with 16 bases between. From germline, CDR1 is MNHEY and CDR2 SMNVEV (reference sequence). This CDR3 has 15 residues.

This chain connects TRBV4-2 to TRBJ2-1, with D possibly being TRBD2 (6 bases). The V gene's germline CDR1 is LGHNA and CDR2 YNFKEQ. Trimming pared 0 bases from V and 4 bases from J, leaving 13 bases between. CDR3 length equals 16 residues. The DNA of the CDR3 is TGTGCCAGCAGCCAAGATGGGCTAGCGTCTTACAATGAGCAGTTCTTC. Translation gives CASSQDGLASYNEQFF.

This clone has only one observation. CDR3 sequence reads: CASSEGTPYEQYV. CDR3 bases: TGTGCCAGCAGTGAAGGGACACCCTACGAGCAGTACGTC. The rearrangement links TRBV6-1 to TRBJ2-7; D possibly corresponds to TRBD1 (5 bases). CDR3 length equals 13 residues. Trimming stripped 1 base from V and 2 bases from J, with 6 bases between. The V gene's germline CDR1 is MNHNS and CDR2 SASEGT.

This clone has only one observation. The CDR3, as DNA: TGTGCTAGTGGTTCGCGGGTCCACAACACTGAAGCTTTCTTT. It yields the protein CASGSRVHNTEAFF. The genes are TRBV12-5 and TRBJ1-1, with D uncertain. The CDR3 runs 14 residues. V was cut by 4 bases and J by 2 bases, with 11 bases left in between. Germline assignment: CDR1 LGHNT and CDR2 FRNRAP.